Presented here are 21 T cell receptor beta chains from one specimen sequenced in a study of OX40 agonist ivuxolimab in advanced cancers. The table came from immunoSEQ multiplex PCR; TCRdb's copy has only in-frame clones and leaves some out. The sample has about 22,000 clones, roughly 80% seen once. This specimen was CD4+ or CD8+ T cells sorted from blood, taken in a trial of the OX40 agonist ivuxolimab. These receptors were collected from an adult with an advanced solid tumor such as melanoma, head and neck, liver or kidney cancer.

V and J are TRBV2 and TRBJ2-7; tentative D call: TRBD1 (5 bases). Germline V gives CDR1 SNHLY, CDR2 FYNNEI. The V end was cut by 6 bases, the J end by 3 bases, with 6 bases between. The CDR3 extends over 11 amino acids. The DNA of the CDR3 is TGTGCCAGCAGGGACAACTACGAGCAGTACTTC. This codes for CASRDNYEQYF.

This clone was counted once. This chain uses TRBV27 with TRBJ1-1; D is unclear. V lost 0 bases to trimming and J lost 8 bases, with 13 bases between them. The CDR3 length is 14 residues. Germline V lookup: CDR1 MNHEY, CDR2 SMNVEV (reference sequence). This chain's CDR3 is CASSLSLRGAEAFF. CDR3 coding DNA: TGTGCCAGCAGTTTATCGTTACGGGGAGCGGAAGCTTTCTTT.

This chain connects TRBV27 to TRBJ2-1; D may correspond to TRBD1 or TRBD2 (5 bases each). Germline V lookup: CDR1 MNHEY, CDR2 SMNVEV (reference sequence). The CDR3 is made up of 14 amino acids. V lost 4 bases to trimming and J lost 2 bases, with 9 bases between them. The CDR3 coding sequence is TGTGCCAGCAGTTCCGGGGCAGCCTACAATGAGCAGTTCTTC. Translated, it gives CASSSGAAYNEQFF.

This rearrangement joins TRBV7-9 to TRBJ2-7; TRBD2 is a possible D gene (6 bases). V shed 1 base and J shed 6 bases, with 16 bases lying between them. The CDR3 sequence is 15 residues long. Germline values: CDR1 SEHNR, CDR2 FQNEAQ (reference sequence). The CDR3 loop reads CASSLGWGRSAEQYF. The CDR3, as DNA: TGTGCCAGCAGCTTAGGTTGGGGGAGGTCGGCCGAGCAGTACTTC.

This clone was observed a single time. The chain links TRBV6-5 to TRBJ2-5; D unclear. The V gene's germline CDR1 is MNHEY and CDR2 SVGAGI. V was clipped by 2 bases and J by 4 bases, with 8 bases between them. There are 13 residues in the CDR3. Written as DNA, the CDR3 is TGTGCCAGCAGTTACGGTTTCAGAGAGACCCAGTACTTC. It specifies CASSYGFRETQYF.

This chain uses TRBV16 with TRBJ1-2; D ambiguous. Germline V CDR1 and CDR2: KGHSY, FQNENV. V was cut by 1 base and J by 8 bases, with 17 bases left in between. The CDR3 consists of 15 residues. As DNA, the CDR3 is TGTGCCAGCAGCCAATACGTAGGCAGCCCTTACGGCTACACCTTC. Translated, it gives CASSQYVGSPYGYTF.

The V call is TRBV7-6, the J call TRBJ2-7; TRBD2 aligns across 7 bases. The CDR3 loop spans 12 amino acids. V dropped 5 bases and J dropped 6; count of bases not matched to a gene: 4. Germline V gene lookup returns CDR1 SGHVS and CDR2 FNYEAQ. CDR3 coding DNA: TGTGCCAGCAGCCCCTGGGAGGGCGAGCAGTACTTC. Translating gives CASSPWEGEQYF.

This chain joins TRBV30 and TRBJ1-6; the D is unclear. Germline loops: CDR1 GTSNPN, CDR2 SVGIG (reference sequence). The CDR3 is 14 amino acids. The V end was cut by 1 base, the J end by 11 bases, with 15 bases between. This chain's CDR3 is CAWSAKMGRPPLHF. The CDR3 DNA is TGTGCCTGGAGTGCGAAAATGGGGAGGCCACCCCTCCACTTT.

The chain has TRBV9 and TRBJ1-6; 7 bases are a match to TRBD1. V dropped 5 bases and J dropped 7; count of bases not matched to a gene: 12. CDR1 is SGDLS, CDR2 YYNGEE, per germline. The CDR3 consists of 16 residues. The CDR3 sequence is CASSDFAGTENSPLHF. CDR3 nucleotides: TGTGCCAGCAGTGACTTTGCCGGGACAGAAAATTCACCCCTCCACTTT.

The CDR3 here is CASSPGATYEQYF. The CDR3 DNA reads TGTGCCAGCAGCCCAGGGGCGACCTACGAGCAGTACTTC. The V gene is TRBV5-4, the J gene TRBJ2-7; D is perhaps TRBD1 (6 bases). The V gene lost 4 bases and the J gene lost 2 bases, with 10 bases spanning the gap. This CDR3 is 13 amino acids long. Germline V gene lookup returns CDR1 SGHNT and CDR2 YYREEE (reference sequence).

The V and J genes are TRBV19 and TRBJ2-1; D unclear. Germline V gives CDR1 LNHDA, CDR2 SQIVND (reference sequence). V lost 5 bases and J 3 bases, leaving 11 bases between the germline ends. The CDR3 has 14 residues. CDR3 nucleotide sequence: TGTGCCAGTAGTCCCCCTCTCGGCTACAATGAGCAGTTCTTC. Protein product: CASSPPLGYNEQFF.

The chain combines TRBV7-9 with TRBJ1-3; D uncertain. The CDR3 has 14 residues. V gave up 1 base and J gave up 1 base, with 5 bases separating them. Germline V CDR1 and CDR2: SEHNR, FQNEAQ (reference sequence). The CDR3 spells CASSLGGSGNTIYF. The CDR3 DNA reads as TGTGCCAGCAGCTTAGGGGGATCTGGAAACACCATATATTTT.

This rearrangement joins TRBV27 to TRBJ2-5; D is possibly TRBD1 or TRBD2 (5 bases each). This CDR3 has 16 residues. V gave up 4 bases and J gave up 1 base, with 16 bases separating them. The germline V gene has CDR1 MNHEY and CDR2 SMNVEV (reference sequence). CDR3 DNA sequence: TGTGCCAGCAGTTACCGACCCGGGACGCTCCAAGAGACCCAGTACTTC. The encoded protein is CASSYRPGTLQETQYF.

The chain carries TRBV5-4 and TRBJ2-7; the D gene could be TRBD1 or TRBD2 (5 bases each). The CDR3 length is 15 residues. Germline lookup yields CDR1 SGHNT and CDR2 YYREEE (reference sequence). V was pared by 3 bases and J by 1 base, with 14 bases between. Here the CDR3 DNA reads TGTGCCAGCAGCTATACCGGGACGGAGTCCTACGAGCAGTACTTC. Protein: CASSYTGTESYEQYF.

The chain combines TRBV6-5 with TRBJ1-2, with D possibly being TRBD1 (6 bases). The CDR3 consists of 15 residues. Trimming stripped 0 bases from V and 8 bases from J, with 16 bases between. The V gene's germline CDR1 is MNHEY and CDR2 SVGAGI. The CDR3 protein is CASSYSAQGDPGYTF. The CDR3 coding sequence is TGTGCCAGCAGTTACTCGGCACAGGGCGATCCGGGCTACACCTTC.

The chain has TRBV5-5 and TRBJ1-1; no firm D call. The CDR3 is made up of 11 amino acids. Germline loops: CDR1 SGHKS, CDR2 YYEKEE (reference sequence). Trimming stripped 2 bases from V and 4 bases from J, with 3 bases between. CDR3 sequence: CASSFITEAFF. As DNA, the CDR3 is TGTGCCAGCAGCTTTATCACTGAAGCTTTCTTT. Full variable domain (remainder filled in from reference TRBV5-5 and TRBJ1-1): DAGVTQSPTHLIKTRGQQVTLRCSPISGHKSVSWYQQVLGQGPQFIFQYYEKEERGRGNFPDRFSARQFPNYSSELNVNALLLGDSALYLCASSFITEAFFGQGTRLTVV.

The rearrangement joins TRBV13 to TRBJ2-7; D unclear. The CDR3 runs 13 residues. V gave up 3 bases and J gave up 0 bases, with 6 bases separating them. From germline, CDR1 is PRHDT and CDR2 FYEKMQ (reference sequence). CDR3 region: CASSLGISYEQYF. DNA of the CDR3: TGTGCCAGCAGCTTGGGTATCTCCTACGAGCAGTACTTC.

J is TRBJ2-1 and V is TRBV30; D is unclear. The ends were cut back, 1 base at V and 9 bases at J, with 4 bases in the middle. The CDR3 runs 10 residues. Germline CDR1 and CDR2: GTSNPN and SVGIG (reference sequence). CDR3 DNA sequence: TGTGCCTGGAGTGGAACTGAGCAGTTCTTC. It yields the protein CAWSGTEQFF.

The rearrangement joins TRBV2 to TRBJ2-2; 13 nucleotides agree with TRBD2. CDR3 length: 20 amino acids. Germline lookup yields CDR1 SNHLY and CDR2 FYNNEI. Trimming cost V 3 bases and J 3 bases; bases outside gene matches: 13. CDR3 bases: TGTGCCAGCAGTGAGAGGGGGGGACTGACTAGCGGGAGGTACACCGGGGAGCTGTTTTTT. Amino acid sequence: CASSERGGLTSGRYTGELFF.

The J gene is TRBJ1-6, the V gene TRBV6-5, with 10 bases lining up with TRBD1. Germline CDR1 reads MNHEY; CDR2 reads SVGAGI. The CDR3 sequence is 15 residues long. After removal of 5 bases from V and 9 bases from J, the junction contained 7 bases not matched to a gene. This chain's CDR3 is CASSAGTGDISPLHF. As DNA, the CDR3 is TGTGCCAGCAGTGCCGGGACAGGGGATATTTCACCCCTCCACTTT.

The chain is built from TRBV6-5 and TRBJ1-4, with D unresolved. The germline gives CDR1 MNHEY, CDR2 SVGAGI. The CDR3 length is 16 residues. The V end was cut by 2 bases, the J end by 4 bases, with 14 bases between. CDR3 amino acids: CASSYLQVGRNEKLFF. CDR3 DNA sequence: TGTGCCAGCAGTTACCTCCAGGTTGGCCGTAATGAAAAACTGTTTTTT.